This is a list of T cell receptor beta chains from one sample in a study of T cell changes during pregnancy in multiple sclerosis. Repertoires were generated with immunoSEQ multiplex PCR, while TCRdb's copy carries only in-frame clones and drops some. The sample shows some 70,000 clones, under 95% of them seen only once. The sequencing here drew on peripheral blood, taken in the second trimester of pregnancy. These receptors were taken from a female donor in good health, enrolled as a control in a pregnancy study. Both conserved end residues are part of each CDR3. The D gene is left open where the match is weak. Only part of the rows carry a size: once, few, many, or a class if the clone is expanded.

v_call	clone_size	j_call	d_call	cdr3_aa	cdr3_nt
TRBV29-1	-	TRBJ1-2	TRBD1	CSVDQGDYGYTF	TGCAGCGTGGACCAGGGGGACTATGGCTACACCTTC
TRBV9	-	TRBJ2-1	TRBD2	CASSVRLATYNEQFF	TGTGCCAGCAGCGTCAGACTAGCTACCTACAATGAGCAGTTCTTC
TRBV30	once	TRBJ1-6	-	CAWSVRGYNSPLHF	TGTGCCTGGAGTGTACGGGGCTATAATTCACCCCTCCACTTT
TRBV9	-	TRBJ1-3	-	CASSETDSGNTIYF	TGTGCCAGCAGCGAGACAGACTCTGGAAACACCATATATTTT
TRBV7-3	-	TRBJ2-1	-	CASSFGQSSYNEQFF	TGTGCCAGCAGCTTCGGACAGAGCTCCTACAATGAGCAGTTCTTC
TRBV12-2	-	TRBJ2-1	-	CASRVFLTSGSAPPNNEQFF	TGTGCAAGTCGCGTCTTTCTTACCAGCGGGAGCGCTCCTCCAAACAATGAGCAGTTCTTC
TRBV28	-	TRBJ2-7	TRBD1	CASSFLTGTEAYEQYF	TGTGCCAGCAGTTTCCTCACCGGGACAGAAGCCTACGAGCAGTACTTC
TRBV5-1	-	TRBJ2-7	TRBD2	CASSLDTSGRVEQYF	TGCGCCAGCAGCTTGGACACTAGCGGGAGGGTAGAGCAGTACTTC
TRBV5-1	-	TRBJ2-1	TRBD2	CASWTSPLEQFF	TGCGCCAGCTGGACTAGCCCCTTAGAGCAGTTCTTC
TRBV2	-	TRBJ2-5	-	CASRAGYQETQYF	TGTGCCAGCAGGGCCGGGTACCAAGAGACCCAGTACTTC
TRBV28	-	TRBJ1-1	-	CAVSGGPEAFF	TGTGCCGTCTCGGGGGGCCCTGAAGCTTTCTTT
TRBV11-2	few	TRBJ1-1	TRBD1	CASTLISTGVGAFF	TGTGCCAGCACCCTTATCTCCACAGGGGTTGGAGCTTTCTTT
TRBV7-2	-	TRBJ2-5	-	CASSLGQGNQETQYF	TGTGCCAGCAGCTTAGGTCAGGGGAACCAAGAGACCCAGTACTTC
TRBV19	-	TRBJ1-1	-	CASSRRQEMNTEAFF	TGTGCCAGTAGTAGGCGACAAGAAATGAACACTGAAGCTTTCTTT
TRBV6-1	-	TRBJ2-2	TRBD1	CASSGQAGGELFF	TGTGCCAGCAGCGGACAGGCGGGCGGGGAGCTGTTTTTT
TRBV7-9	-	TRBJ2-4	-	CASSLRGPDTKNIQYF	TGTGCCAGCAGCTTAAGAGGGCCCGATACCAAAAACATTCAGTACTTC
TRBV30	-	TRBJ1-5	-	CAWSVGAGDQPQHF	TGTGCCTGGAGTGTGGGGGCCGGGGATCAGCCCCAGCATTTT
TRBV18	-	TRBJ2-7	TRBD1	CASSPDRVGYEQYF	TGTGCCAGCTCACCAGACAGGGTAGGGTACGAGCAGTACTTC
TRBV2	-	TRBJ1-3	-	CASSVEQQVSGNTIYF	TGTGCCAGCAGTGTAGAACAACAGGTCTCTGGAAACACCATATATTTT
TRBV29-1	-	TRBJ1-1	TRBD1	CSVGQGATNTEAFF	TGCAGCGTCGGACAGGGGGCCACGAACACTGAAGCTTTCTTT
TRBV4-3	once	TRBJ2-7	TRBD2	CASSLLARVTEQYF	TGCGCCAGCAGCCTACTAGCGCGAGTTACGGAGCAGTACTTC
TRBV30	-	TRBJ1-2	-	CAWSVNTNYGYTF	TGTGCCTGGAGTGTAAATACTAACTATGGCTACACCTTC
TRBV6-4	-	TRBJ2-6	-	CASSATSSGANVLTF	TGTGCCAGCAGCGCTACTAGCTCTGGGGCCAACGTCCTGACTTTC
TRBV20-1	-	TRBJ2-1	-	CSARTYEQFF	TGCAGTGCTAGGACATATGAGCAGTTCTTC
TRBV7-3	-	TRBJ2-1	TRBD1	CASSFLDRDEQFF	TGTGCCAGCAGCTTCTTAGACAGGGACGAGCAGTTCTTC
TRBV4-2	-	TRBJ2-7	TRBD2	CASSSRTSGPYEQYF	TGTGCCAGCAGCTCCCGGACTAGCGGCCCCTACGAGCAGTACTTC
TRBV30	-	TRBJ2-2	TRBD1	CAWSWGQGLTGELFF	TGTGCCTGGAGTTGGGGACAGGGGCTCACCGGGGAGCTGTTTTTT
TRBV19	-	TRBJ2-1	TRBD1	CASSTLTGGSYNEQFF	TGTGCCAGTAGTACACTAACAGGGGGCTCCTACAATGAGCAGTTCTTC
TRBV7-9	-	TRBJ2-1	TRBD2	CASSLSGSSYNEQFF	TGTGCCAGCAGCCTCAGCGGGAGCTCCTACAATGAGCAGTTCTTC
TRBV14	-	TRBJ1-1	-	CASSQVGGGRRTEAFF	TGTGCCAGCAGCCAAGTTGGGGGGGGGCGCAGAACTGAAGCTTTCTTT
TRBV19	-	TRBJ1-1	-	CASRGFRTGGTEAFF	TGTGCCAGCAGAGGTTTCAGGACCGGGGGAACTGAAGCTTTCTTT
TRBV21-1	once	TRBJ1-5	-	CAPTQTGVLNQPQHF	TGTGCCCCTACCCAGACAGGGGTACTCAATCAGCCCCAGCATTTT
TRBV10-3	-	TRBJ2-1	TRBD2	CAISEYGGGPINEQFF	TGTGCCATCAGTGAGTACGGGGGAGGGCCTATTAATGAGCAGTTCTTC
TRBV9	once	TRBJ2-7	-	CASSVVGGGWREYF	TGTGCCAGCAGCGTAGTCGGAGGCGGGTGGAGGGAGTACTTC
TRBV19	-	TRBJ1-5	-	CASSIHNRGNQPQHF	TGTGCCAGTAGTATCCATAATAGGGGAAATCAGCCCCAGCATTTT
TRBV27	-	TRBJ2-7	-	CASSSHGNWYEQYF	TGTGCCAGCAGTTCCCACGGGAATTGGTACGAGCAGTACTTC
TRBV27	-	TRBJ2-2	TRBD2	CASSTGLAGGSNTGELFF	TGTGCCAGCAGTACGGGACTAGCGGGGGGATCGAACACCGGGGAGCTGTTTTTT
TRBV5-4	-	TRBJ2-5	-	CASSSQTAGQETQYF	TGTGCCAGCAGCAGTCAGACGGCGGGGCAAGAGACCCAGTACTTC
TRBV27	once	TRBJ1-2	TRBD1	CASSSRGRSYGYTF	TGTGCCAGCAGTTCAAGGGGGCGGTCCTATGGCTACACCTTC
TRBV11-2	-	TRBJ2-7	-	CASSWDSNYEQYF	TGTGCCAGCAGCTGGGACTCGAATTACGAGCAGTACTTC
TRBV7-9	-	TRBJ1-4	-	CASSHGGINEKLFF	TGTGCCAGCAGCCACGGGGGGATTAATGAAAAACTGTTTTTT
TRBV7-9	-	TRBJ1-4	TRBD1	CASSMDREKLFF	TGTGCCAGCAGCATGGACAGGGAAAAACTGTTTTTT
TRBV11-3	-	TRBJ2-7	TRBD2	CASSPPSGSDYEQYF	TGTGCCAGCAGCCCCCCTAGCGGGAGTGACTACGAGCAGTACTTC
TRBV28	-	TRBJ2-7	-	CASSLPGAYEQYF	TGTGCCAGCAGTTTACCGGGAGCCTACGAGCAGTACTTC
TRBV25-1	-	TRBJ1-3	-	CASSPPRTASGNTIYF	TGTGCCAGCAGCCCCCCTAGGACAGCCTCTGGAAACACCATATATTTT
TRBV19	-	TRBJ1-2	TRBD1	CASSNSGTGVNGYTF	TGTGCCAGTAGTAATTCCGGGACAGGGGTCAATGGCTACACCTTC
TRBV11-2	-	TRBJ1-1	TRBD1	CASSTMTGAEAFF	TGTGCCAGCAGCACGATGACAGGGGCTGAAGCTTTCTTT
TRBV7-9	few	TRBJ1-1	-	CASRPGGNTEAFF	TGTGCCAGCAGGCCGGGTGGGAACACTGAAGCTTTCTTT
TRBV7-3	-	TRBJ2-5	TRBD2	CASSFGTSGETQYF	TGTGCCAGCAGCTTTGGGACTAGCGGGGAGACCCAGTACTTC
TRBV28	-	TRBJ2-7	TRBD2	CASSLPSGYEQYF	TGTGCCAGCAGTTTACCTAGCGGATACGAGCAGTACTTC
TRBV27	-	TRBJ2-5	-	CASSLLGGQETQYF	TGTGCCAGCAGTTTACTAGGGGGCCAAGAGACCCAGTACTTC
TRBV5-5	-	TRBJ1-5	-	CASSLRDGNQPQHF	TGTGCCAGCAGCCTCAGGGATGGCAATCAGCCCCAGCATTTT
TRBV5-1	once	TRBJ1-2	TRBD1	CASSLGDRGAGYTF	TGCGCCAGCAGCTTGGGGGACAGGGGCGCCGGCTACACCTTC
TRBV28	-	TRBJ2-1	-	CASSLTYNEQFF	TGTGCCAGCAGTTTAACATACAATGAGCAGTTCTTC
TRBV30	-	TRBJ1-2	-	CAWSGDWRSNYGYTF	TGTGCCTGGAGTGGGGACTGGCGATCCAACTATGGCTACACCTTC
TRBV28	-	TRBJ1-3	-	CASSTPHFFGNTIYF	TGTGCCAGCAGTACCCCCCACTTCTTTGGAAACACCATATATTTT
TRBV6-5	once	TRBJ2-3	-	CASSYFREDTQYF	TGTGCCAGCAGTTACTTTCGGGAAGATACGCAGTATTTT
TRBV14	once	TRBJ2-7	-	CASSQWGAKGTYEQYF	TGTGCCAGCAGCCAATGGGGCGCTAAAGGGACCTACGAGCAGTACTTC
TRBV28	-	TRBJ2-1	TRBD2	CASSLSQRENNEQFF	TGTGCCAGCAGTTTAAGCCAGCGGGAGAACAATGAGCAGTTCTTC